The 26 T cell receptor beta chains below all came from one sample that was sequenced in a study of OX40 agonist ivuxolimab in advanced cancers. Repertoires were generated with immunoSEQ multiplex PCR, while TCRdb's copy carries only in-frame clones and drops some. Among roughly 28,000 clones listed, just over 90% were seen once. The source was CD4+ or CD8+ T cells sorted from blood, collected in a trial of the OX40 agonist ivuxolimab. These receptors were taken from an adult with an advanced solid tumor such as melanoma, head and neck, liver or kidney cancer.

The chain has TRBV27 and TRBJ2-1; maybe TRBD1 (7 bases). Germline V gene data show CDR1 as MNHEY and CDR2 as SMNVEV (reference sequence). The CDR3 is 15 residues long. Trimming stripped 8 bases from V and 6 bases from J, with 20 bases between. DNA for the CDR3: TGTGCCAGCCGAGGCAGGGGGGCAGCTGCCAATGAGCAGTTCTTC. Amino acids: CASRGRGAAANEQFF.

J is TRBJ2-7 and V is TRBV5-1, with 7 bases matching TRBD2. The V and J ends lost 4 bases and 5 bases, in that order; junction bases with no gene match: 6. The V gene's germline CDR1 is SGHRS and CDR2 YFSETQ. This CDR3 has 13 residues. The CDR3 region has the DNA TGCGCCAGCAGCCCCCAGGGAGGGGACGAGCAGTACTTC. This sequence encodes CASSPQGGDEQYF.

This clone was seen a single time. The chain links TRBV15 to TRBJ2-1; possibly TRBD2 for D (5 bases). This CDR3 contains 16 residues. Deletions cut 2 bases from V and 2 bases from J, with 13 bases between. CDR1 is LNHNV, CDR2 YYDKDF, per germline (reference sequence). The CDR3 DNA reads as TGTGCCACCAGCAGACCGCCCGGGGTTGCCTACAATGAGCAGTTCTTC. This sequence encodes CATSRPPGVAYNEQFF.

CDR3 coding DNA: TGTGCCAGTAGTATCCAGGGACAGGGCCTAACAGATACGCAGTATTTT. It codes for CASSIQGQGLTDTQYF. The chain links TRBV19 to TRBJ2-3, with 9 bases identical to TRBD1. Germline assignment: CDR1 LNHDA and CDR2 SQIVND (reference sequence). Trimming cost V 3 bases and J 3 bases; bases outside gene matches: 7. CDR3 length: 16 amino acids. The variable domain in full, completed from reference TRBV19 and TRBJ2-3, reads DGGITQSPKYLFRKEGQNVTLSCEQNLNHDAMYWYRQDPGQGLRLIYYSQIVNDFQKGDIAEGYSVSREKKESFPLTVTSAQKNPTAFYLCASSIQGQGLTDTQYFGPGTRLTVL.

The V call is TRBV10-2, the J call TRBJ1-1; D is unresolved. The CDR3 spans 11 residues. Trimming pared 3 bases from V and 7 bases from J, leaving 6 bases between. Germline V gene data show CDR1 as WSHSY and CDR2 as SAAADI. CDR3 bases: TGCGCCAGCAGTGACATCGGTGAAGCTTTCTTT. Protein product: CASSDIGEAFF.

The J gene is TRBJ1-5, the V gene TRBV4-2, with a possible D match to TRBD1 (6 bases). The length of the CDR3 is 16 residues. V gave up 3 bases and J gave up 2 bases, with 14 bases separating them. Germline CDR1 is LGHNA and CDR2 is YNFKEQ. The CDR3, as DNA: TGTGCCAGCAGCCAGGAATATCACAGGGGCAATCAGCCCCAGCATTTT. The encoded protein is CASSQEYHRGNQPQHF.

V usage is TRBV28 and J usage is TRBJ2-7, with D hard to call. Trimming stripped 8 bases from V and 0 bases from J, with 8 bases between. The germline V gene has CDR1 MDHEN and CDR2 SYDVKM. The CDR3 consists of 12 residues. The CDR3 DNA follows: TGTGCCAGCGATGGGCCCTCCTACGAGCAGTACTTC. The encoded protein is CASDGPSYEQYF.

V is TRBV14 and J is TRBJ2-1, with a weak D call TRBD1 (6 bases). The CDR3 has 15 residues. Germline V CDR1 and CDR2: SGHDN, FVKESK. V dropped 5 bases and J dropped 2 bases, with 13 bases sitting between them. The CDR3 loop reads CASSVGTTAYNEQFF. The CDR3 region has the DNA TGTGCCAGCAGCGTCGGGACAACAGCCTACAATGAGCAGTTCTTC. The full variable domain, completed using reference TRBV14 and TRBJ2-1, is EAGVTQFPSHSVIEKGQTVTLRCDPISGHDNLYWYRRVMGKEIKFLLHFVKESKQDESGMPNNRFLAERTGGTYSTLKVQPAELEDSGVYFCASSVGTTAYNEQFFGPGTRLTVL.

The rearrangement uses TRBV7-8 and TRBJ2-7, with 8 positions matching TRBD2. The junction had 15 bases not matched to a gene; V was cut back by 8 bases and J by 6 bases. Per germline, CDR1 SGHVS and CDR2 FQNEAQ. The CDR3 spans 15 residues. CDR3 DNA: TGTGCCAGCCGGGCTGGGGCAGCGGGAGTAGGCGAGCAGTACTTC. It is translated as CASRAGAAGVGEQYF. Together with reference TRBV7-8 and TRBJ2-7, the CDR3 gives the full variable domain: GAGVSQSPRYKVAKRGQDVALRCDPISGHVSLFWYQQALGQGPEFLTYFQNEAQLDKSGLPSDRFFAERPEGSVSTLKIQRTQQEDSAVYLCASRAGAAGVGEQYFGPGTRLTVT.

CDR3 residues: CASSFQGVDSPLHF. The CDR3 region has the DNA TGTGCCAGCAGTTTTCAGGGAGTAGATTCACCCCTCCACTTT. V gene TRBV27 combines with J gene TRBJ1-6; D may be TRBD1 (5 bases). Germline lookup yields CDR1 MNHEY and CDR2 SMNVEV (reference sequence). The CDR3 length is 14 residues. Deletions cut 3 bases from V and 8 bases from J, with 11 bases between.

V and J are TRBV4-3 and TRBJ2-1, with D perhaps matching TRBD1 or TRBD2 (6 bases each). In germline, CDR1 is LGHNA, CDR2 YSLEER. V lost 2 bases, J lost 5 bases, and 16 bases lay in between. The CDR3 contains 16 residues. CDR3 sequence: CASSQRSGGGHNEQFF. In nucleotides, the CDR3 is TGCGCCAGCAGCCAACGATCGGGTGGGGGGCACAATGAGCAGTTCTTC.

V and J are TRBV15 and TRBJ2-7, with no clear D. Germline-derived CDR1 and CDR2 are LNHNV and YYDKDF (reference sequence). The V end lost 4 bases, the J end lost 2 bases, and 12 bases lay between the germline ends. CDR3 length: 14 residues. CDR3 DNA: TGTGCCACCAGCACCCCAGACAAAGCCTACGAGCAGTACTTC. It encodes CATSTPDKAYEQYF.

V and J are TRBV6-1 and TRBJ1-2; the D gene is possibly TRBD1 (6 bases). Per germline, CDR1 MNHNS and CDR2 SASEGT. The CDR3 runs 12 residues. The V gene lost 11 bases and the J gene lost 5 bases, with 15 bases spanning the gap. CDR3 DNA sequence: TGTGCCCGAAGGACAGCCTTGTATGGCTACACCTTC. As protein: CARRTALYGYTF.

The V gene is TRBV7-9, the J gene TRBJ1-3; D unresolved. Between the trimmed V and J ends, which lost 3 bases and 2 bases, there was a span of 11 bases. Germline-derived CDR1 and CDR2 are SEHNR and FQNEAQ (reference sequence). CDR3 length equals 15 residues. The chain's CDR3 is CASSFGFSPGNTIYF. For the CDR3, the DNA is TGTGCCAGCAGCTTTGGGTTTAGTCCTGGAAACACCATATATTTT.

The V and J genes are TRBV19 and TRBJ1-4; D remains ambiguous. V was trimmed by 2 bases and J by 8 bases, leaving 15 bases between them. The CDR3 totals 15 residues. CDR1 and CDR2 (germline): LNHDA, SQIVND (reference sequence). CDR3 protein: CASSISAFGEEKLFF. In DNA, the CDR3 is TGTGCCAGTAGTATAAGTGCGTTTGGAGAGGAAAAACTGTTTTTT.

The chain combines TRBV29-1 with TRBJ1-2; TRBD1 agrees at 7 bases. V lost 6 bases and J lost 7; bases outside the gene matches: 5. The CDR3 runs to 11 residues. Germline assignment: CDR1 SQVTM and CDR2 ANQGSEA. This chain's CDR3 is CSVDRERGYTF. DNA of the CDR3: TGCAGCGTCGACAGGGAACGTGGCTACACCTTC. Drawing the rest from reference TRBV29-1 and TRBJ1-2, the complete variable domain is SAVISQKPSRDICQRGTSLTIQCQVDSQVTMMFWYRQQPGQSLTLIATANQGSEATYESGFVIDKFPISRPNLTFSTLTVSNMSPEDSSIYLCSVDRERGYTFGSGTRLTVV.

The chain employs TRBV27 and TRBJ1-2; D is possibly TRBD1 (5 bases). V dropped 3 bases and J dropped 4 bases, with 9 bases sitting between them. The CDR3 consists of 13 residues. Germline V gene sequence: CDR1 MNHEY, CDR2 SMNVEV (reference sequence). The CDR3 coding sequence is TGTGCCAGCAGTTTGGGGCTTAGCTATGGCTACACCTTC. The encoded protein is CASSLGLSYGYTF.

This clone was observed a single time. V gene TRBV13 combines with J gene TRBJ2-7, with 9 positions matching TRBD1. Germline loops: CDR1 PRHDT, CDR2 FYEKMQ (reference sequence). Unmatched junction bases numbered 8, after V lost 5 bases and J lost 3 bases. This CDR3 contains 15 residues. CDR3 DNA sequence: TGTGCCAGCAGCCCCCCGGGACAGGGCGGCTACGAGCAGTACTTC. Translation gives CASSPPGQGGYEQYF. The complete variable domain, with remaining parts taken from reference TRBV13 and TRBJ2-7, reads AAGVIQSPRHLIKEKRETATLKCYPIPRHDTVYWYQQGPGQDPQFLISFYEKMQSDKGSIPDRFSAQQFSDYHSELNMSSLELGDSALYFCASSPPGQGGYEQYFGPGTRLTVT.

The chain recombines TRBV13 with TRBJ2-7; 7 positions agree with TRBD1. This CDR3 has 15 residues. Germline assignment: CDR1 PRHDT and CDR2 FYEKMQ (reference sequence). With 4 bases clipped from V and 5 bases from J, the junction kept 11 bases outside the gene matches. CDR3 DNA: TGTGCCAGCAGCTATCTGGGACAGTTGGTCCACGAGCAGTACTTC. Protein product: CASSYLGQLVHEQYF.

V and J are TRBV13 and TRBJ2-1; 10 bases match TRBD2. The CDR3 runs 18 residues. The J segment lost 3 bases and the V segment lost 5 bases, leaving 13 bases of the junction unmatched. The germline V gene encodes CDR1 PRHDT and CDR2 FYEKMQ (reference sequence). The CDR3 sequence: CASSPRVAGGTIYNEQFF. The CDR3 nucleotides read TGTGCCAGCAGCCCCCGGGTAGCGGGGGGCACCATCTACAATGAGCAGTTCTTC.

This chain uses TRBV27 with TRBJ2-6; a weak D match, TRBD1 (6 bases). The CDR3 has 15 residues. The V gene lost 4 bases and the J gene lost 2 bases, with 9 bases spanning the gap. Per the germline V gene, CDR1 is MNHEY and CDR2 is SMNVEV (reference sequence). The CDR3, as DNA: TGTGCCAGCAGTTCCTCAGGGGCTGGGGCCAACGTCCTGACTTTC. This encodes CASSSSGAGANVLTF.

V is TRBV28 and J is TRBJ2-2; D is uncertain. Trimming removed 2 bases at V and 6 bases at J, with 4 bases between. In germline, CDR1 is MDHEN, CDR2 SYDVKM. This CDR3 spans 12 amino acids. CDR3 protein: CASSLVAGELFF. The CDR3 DNA sequence: TGTGCCAGCAGTTTAGTGGCCGGGGAGCTGTTTTTT.

The J gene is TRBJ2-7, the V gene TRBV2, with D possibly TRBD1 on 6 matching bases. This CDR3 contains 12 residues. Germline assignment: CDR1 SNHLY and CDR2 FYNNEI. V was shortened by 8 bases and J by 3 bases, with 11 bases between the two germline ends. CDR3 protein: CASFRDNYEQYF. The CDR3 DNA reads TGTGCCAGCTTCAGGGACAACTACGAGCAGTACTTC.

The chain uses TRBV30 and TRBJ2-2; D not resolved. Deletions cut 0 bases from V and 6 bases from J, with 14 bases between. The germline gives CDR1 GTSNPN, CDR2 SVGIG (reference sequence). CDR3 length: 15 amino acids. CDR3 DNA sequence: TGTGCCTGGAGTGTAGAGACCATAGTCCCCGGGGAGCTGTTTTTT. This gives the protein CAWSVETIVPGELFF. The complete variable domain, with remaining parts taken from reference TRBV30 and TRBJ2-2, reads SQTIHQWPATLVQPVGSPLSLECTVEGTSNPNLYWYRQAAGRGLQLLFYSVGIGQISSEVPQNLSASRPQDRQFILSSKKLLLSDSGFYLCAWSVETIVPGELFFGEGSRLTVL.

The V call is TRBV5-1, the J call TRBJ1-1, with D possibly being TRBD1 (5 bases). Germline V gene lookup returns CDR1 SGHRS and CDR2 YFSETQ. V gave up 0 bases and J gave up 4 bases, with 10 bases separating them. The CDR3 extends over 14 amino acids. CDR3 in DNA: TGCGCCAGCAGCTTGGGGGGCGAGAGCACTGAAGCTTTCTTT. Its translation is CASSLGGESTEAFF.

The chain links TRBV29-1 to TRBJ2-3, with D perhaps assigned TRBD1 or TRBD2 (5 bases each). The CDR3 extends over 13 amino acids. Germline V gene lookup returns CDR1 SQVTM and CDR2 ANQGSEA. This CDR3 is CTTSGLSTDTQYF. CDR3 DNA sequence: TGCACCACCTCGGGGCTTAGCACAGATACGCAGTATTTT.